This T cell receptor beta chain was observed in a study of STAT3 mutations in large granular lymphocyte leukemia. Study overall: Immunosuppressive therapy was given to more than half of T-LGLL patients.

As regards this clone: Its antigen is not identified.

From germline, CDR1 is SGHDN and CDR2 FVKESK. V was clipped by 4 bases and J by 1 base, with 10 bases between them. The CDR3 extends over 14 amino acids. Broader study findings: Every T-LGLL patient had at least one immunodominant TCRbeta clonotype.

Sequenced by immunoSEQ multiplex PCR; TCRdb stores in-frame clones only, minus some. Among some 30,000 clones listed, around three quarters were seen once. Sequenced material: peripheral blood mononuclear cells. The sequence derives from a woman between 50 and 59 years old with T-cell large granular lymphocyte leukemia. Some clones in this sample may be carry-over from other donors' samples. V usage is TRBV14 and J usage is TRBJ2-5; D is unclear. The CDR3 here is CASSPGWGQETQYF. CDR3 DNA sequence: TGTGCCAGCAGCCCGGGCTGGGGCCAAGAGACCCAGTACTTC. Combining the CDR3 with reference TRBV14 and TRBJ2-5 gives the whole variable domain EAGVTQFPSHSVIEKGQTVTLRCDPISGHDNLYWYRRVMGKEIKFLLHFVKESKQDESGMPNNRFLAERTGGTYSTLKVQPAELEDSGVYFCASSPGWGQETQYFGPGTRLLVL.